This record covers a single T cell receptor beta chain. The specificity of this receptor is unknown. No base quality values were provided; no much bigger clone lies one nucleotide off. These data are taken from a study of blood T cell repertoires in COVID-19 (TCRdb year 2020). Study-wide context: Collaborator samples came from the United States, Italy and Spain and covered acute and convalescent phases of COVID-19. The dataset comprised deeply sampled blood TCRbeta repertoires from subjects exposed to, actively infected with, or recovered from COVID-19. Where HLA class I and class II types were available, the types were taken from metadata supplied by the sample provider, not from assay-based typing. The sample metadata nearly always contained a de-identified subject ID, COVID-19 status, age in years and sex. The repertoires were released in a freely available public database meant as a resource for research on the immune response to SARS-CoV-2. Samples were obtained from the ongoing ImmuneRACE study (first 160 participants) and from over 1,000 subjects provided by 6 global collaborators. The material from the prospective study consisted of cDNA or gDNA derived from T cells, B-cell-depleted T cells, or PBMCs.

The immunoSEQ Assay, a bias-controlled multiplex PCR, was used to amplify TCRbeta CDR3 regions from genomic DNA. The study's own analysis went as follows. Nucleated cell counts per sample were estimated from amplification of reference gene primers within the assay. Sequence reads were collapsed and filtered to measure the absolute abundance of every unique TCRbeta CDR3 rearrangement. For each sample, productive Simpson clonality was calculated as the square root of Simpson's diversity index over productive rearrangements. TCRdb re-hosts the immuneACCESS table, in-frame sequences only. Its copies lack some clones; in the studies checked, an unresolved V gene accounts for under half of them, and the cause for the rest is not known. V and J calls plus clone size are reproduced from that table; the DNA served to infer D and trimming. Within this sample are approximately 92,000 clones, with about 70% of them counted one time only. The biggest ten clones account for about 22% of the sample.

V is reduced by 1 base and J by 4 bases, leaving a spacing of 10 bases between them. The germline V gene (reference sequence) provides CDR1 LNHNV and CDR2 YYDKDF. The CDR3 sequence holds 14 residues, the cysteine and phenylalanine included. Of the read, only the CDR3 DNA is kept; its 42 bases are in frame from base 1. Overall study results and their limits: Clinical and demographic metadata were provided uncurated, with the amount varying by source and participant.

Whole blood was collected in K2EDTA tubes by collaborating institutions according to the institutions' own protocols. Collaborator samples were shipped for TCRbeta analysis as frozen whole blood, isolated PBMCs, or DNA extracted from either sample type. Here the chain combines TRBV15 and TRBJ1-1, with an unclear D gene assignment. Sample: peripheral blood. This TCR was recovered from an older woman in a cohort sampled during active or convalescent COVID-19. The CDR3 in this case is CATSRGLVGTEAFF. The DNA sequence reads TGTGCCACCAGCAGAGGTTTAGTTGGCACTGAAGCTTTCTTT.